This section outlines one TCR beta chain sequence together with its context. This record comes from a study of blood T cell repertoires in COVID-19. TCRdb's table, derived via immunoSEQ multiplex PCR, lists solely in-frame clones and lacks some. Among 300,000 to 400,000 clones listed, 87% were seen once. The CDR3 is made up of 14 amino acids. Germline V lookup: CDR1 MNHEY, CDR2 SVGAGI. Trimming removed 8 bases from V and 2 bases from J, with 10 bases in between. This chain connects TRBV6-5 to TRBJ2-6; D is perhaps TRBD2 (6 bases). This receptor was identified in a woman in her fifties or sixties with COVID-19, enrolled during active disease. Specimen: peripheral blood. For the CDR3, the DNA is TGTGCCAGCGCCGGGGGACCTGGGGCCAACGTCCTGACTTTC. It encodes CASAGGPGANVLTF.